One and the same sample provided the 2 T cell receptor beta chains below, sequenced in a study of CD8 T cells in Susac syndrome. Random hexamers primed reverse transcription of roughly 0.45 to 1 ug RNA. TCRdb fed the immunoSEQ multiplex PCR reads into MiXCR, producing one record per CDR3 protein. The data show about 120,000 distinct CDR3 sequences, 90% to 95% seen once. Sequences were obtained from CD4+ T cells from PBMCs. These receptors were taken from a human donor with multiple sclerosis.

The gene calls are TRBV3-1 and TRBJ1-5, with unresolved D. The germline V gene has CDR1 LGHDT and CDR2 YNNKEL (reference sequence). This CDR3 has 14 amino acids. Trimming left V 4 bases short and J 0 bases short, with 7 bases between. The CDR3 DNA follows: TGTGCCAGCAGCCCTCTTTCTAGCAATCAGCCCCAGCATTTT. This codes for CASSPLSSNQPQHF.

The chain uses TRBV27 and TRBJ1-1; tentatively, D is TRBD1 (5 bases). The CDR3 has 13 amino acids. The V end was cut by 5 bases, the J end by 11 bases, with 18 bases between. Per the germline V gene, CDR1 is MNHEY and CDR2 is SMNVEV (reference sequence). The CDR3 nucleotides are TGTGCCAGCAGTCCCACGGGGGGATTTATCGCTTTCTTT. It encodes CASSPTGGFIAFF.